The present entry profiles one T cell receptor (beta chain) with its context. Its specificity is unknown. Following RNA extraction, reverse transcription yielded cDNA that acted as the sequencing template. Libraries were prepared by immunoSEQ multiplex PCR; TCRdb keeps only in-frame clonotypes and omits some of them. This sample has over 85,000 clones, with 70% to 85% found just once. This entry comes from a study of CD8+ T cells in alopecia areata. Regarding the study as a whole: Persistence during tofacitinib was seen for many expanded lesional clones in scalp and blood. Uncertainty remains about how baseline CD8+ expansion links to response, with one nonresponder.

The treatment here: oral pan-JAK inhibitor, 5-10 mg twice daily. The CDR3 is 17 amino acids. Germline V CDR1 and CDR2: LGHNA, YSLEER. V shed 0 bases, J shed 0 bases, and the junction held 8 bases outside the gene matches. The sample in question was CD8+ T cells sorted from blood, obtained around week 46, from a patient treated with tofacitinib. The J gene is TRBJ2-7, the V gene TRBV4-3, with 7 bases matching TRBD2. The TCR was taken from a human donor with alopecia areata. The CDR3 DNA sequence: TGCGCCAGCAGCCAAGATTGGGGGAGGGGTTTCTCCTACGAGCAGTACTTC. Protein product: CASSQDWGRGFSYEQYF.